The rows below give T cell receptor beta chains drawn from one sample of a study of blood T cells in healthy people across ages. A single record per CDR3 protein comes from TCRdb applying MiXCR to the 5' RACE reads. The sample lists about 780,000 distinct CDR3 sequences; around 25% were seen once. The sample was also reused in another study, on T cells of mothers and their children.

The sequencing sample was made of blood. The source of these receptors is a boy younger than 18 in good health. Each CDR3 is given with its conserved first and last residue. A D gene is named only where the DNA matches it firmly. Size tells how often a clone was seen (once, few, many) or the class of an expanded clone, and some rows leave it out.

J	V	D	size	DNA	CDR3
TRBJ1-2	TRBV20-1	.	.	TGCAGTGCCGAATCCCCAGGGCGCAGTGGCTACACCTTC	CSAESPGRSGYTF
TRBJ2-5	TRBV5-4	TRBD2	few	TGTGCCAGCAGCGCACCTAGCGGGGGGGCGCAAGAGACCCAGTACTTC	CASSAPSGGAQETQYF
TRBJ1-4	TRBV15	TRBD1	few	TGTGCCACCAGCCCCCGTTACCGACAGGGTATTTCGACTAATGAAAAACTGTTTTTT	CATSPRYRQGISTNEKLFF
TRBJ2-3	TRBV9	TRBD2	.	TGTGCCAGCAGCGTAGAATCTCTAGCGGGGAGCACAGATACGCAGTATTTT	CASSVESLAGSTDTQYF
TRBJ2-3	TRBV4-3	.	.	TGCGCCAGCAGCCAAGATAGTGGAGATACGCAGTATTTT	CASSQDSGDTQYF
TRBJ2-5	TRBV10-2	.	.	TGCGCCAGTAGGTTGGGGGCTATACAAGAGACCCAGTACTTC	CASRLGAIQETQYF
TRBJ1-2	TRBV20-1	TRBD1	.	TGCAGTGCTAGAGTCAGGGGGCAGAAAGGCTACACCTTC	CSARVRGQKGYTF
TRBJ2-1	TRBV5-5	TRBD2	few	TGTGCCAGCAGCTCACTAGCGGAGCAGTTCTTC	CASSSLAEQFF
TRBJ2-3	TRBV20-1	.	few	TGCAGTGCTAGAGAGGACACAGATACGCAGTATTTT	CSAREDTDTQYF
TRBJ1-2	TRBV5-1	TRBD1	.	TGCGCCAGCAGCCTCCTACCGACAGGGAACGATGGCTACACCTTC	CASSLLPTGNDGYTF
TRBJ2-2	TRBV28	.	once	TGTGCCAGCAGCCATTCGCCCCACTCACCTAGCTTCGGCACCGGGGAGCTGTTTTTT	CASSHSPHSPSFGTGELFF
TRBJ2-1	TRBV5-6	.	.	TGTGCCAGCAGCTTCGTCGGGGCGTTCGCTGGCTACAATGAGCAGTTCTTC	CASSFVGAFAGYNEQFF
TRBJ1-3	TRBV29-1	.	.	TGCAGCGTTGAATTAATAGGGAGAAACACCATATATTTT	CSVELIGRNTIYF
TRBJ2-7	TRBV20-1	.	.	TGCAGTGCTAGTCGGGGGACAGAAAGCTCCTACGAGCAGTACTTC	CSASRGTESSYEQYF
TRBJ1-4	TRBV7-6	.	.	TGTGCCAGCAGCTTAGAGGGGGAAGTCCAAAATGGGAAACTGTTTTTT	CASSLEGEVQNGKLFF
TRBJ1-5	TRBV19	TRBD1	few	TGTGCCAGTAGTCCCCTGACAGGGAATAGCAATCAGCCCCAGCATTTT	CASSPLTGNSNQPQHF
TRBJ1-6	TRBV5-1	.	.	TGCGCCAGCAGCTGGGACCTTCGAAATTCACCCCTCCACTTT	CASSWDLRNSPLHF
TRBJ2-7	TRBV29-1	.	.	TGCAGCGTTGAAGGGTCAGGGCCGCGCTACGAGCAGTACTTC	CSVEGSGPRYEQYF
TRBJ2-7	TRBV11-2	.	.	TGTGCCAGCAGCTTAGACCGTGTTGCAGGGGTCTACGAGCAGTACTTC	CASSLDRVAGVYEQYF
TRBJ2-5	TRBV5-1	.	.	TGCGCCAGCAGCCGAACACCAGGGGTCCGGGAGACCCAGTACTTC	CASSRTPGVRETQYF
TRBJ2-7	TRBV9	TRBD2	few	TGTGCCAGCAGCCGTACTAGCGGGGGCACTAGCTCCTACGAGCAGTACTTC	CASSRTSGGTSSYEQYF
TRBJ1-4	TRBV5-5	.	few	TGTGCCAGCAGCCAGACGGGCGGGAGCGAAAAACTGTTTTTT	CASSQTGGSEKLFF
TRBJ2-5	TRBV5-1	.	many	TGCGCCAGCAGCTTGGAGGTTGAGACCCAGTACTTC	CASSLEVETQYF
TRBJ2-7	TRBV12-3/TRBV12-4	.	few	TGTGCCAGCACCGGGGTATTGTACGAGCAGTACTTC	CASTGVLYEQYF
TRBJ2-1	TRBV12-3/TRBV12-4	.	.	TGTGCCAGCACCCCCAGTTGGGACAATGAGCAGTTCTTC	CASTPSWDNEQFF
TRBJ2-1	TRBV7-2	.	many	TGTGCCAGCAGCTTGGGTTCCCCCTACAATGAGCAGTTCTTC	CASSLGSPYNEQFF
TRBJ2-1	TRBV24-1	TRBD1	few	TGTGCCACCAGTGACGAGGGGGCCGATGAGCAGTTCTTC	CATSDEGADEQFF
TRBJ2-7	TRBV4-1	.	.	TGCGCCAGCAGCCAAGATCGTGCAGGGGGGACGAAGTTGTACTTC	CASSQDRAGGTKLYF
TRBJ1-1	TRBV7-7	.	few	TGCGAAGGGGCAGACAGCCGAACTGAAGCTTTCTTT	CEGADSRTEAFF
TRBJ2-5	TRBV6-1	TRBD1	.	TGTGCCAGCAGTGACCCGACAGGGGCAGAGACCCAGTACTTC	CASSDPTGAETQYF
TRBJ1-1	TRBV7-9	TRBD1	.	TGTGCCAGCAGCTCGTCAGGGGGCAGGGACACTGAAGCTTTCTTT	CASSSSGGRDTEAFF
TRBJ2-1	TRBV7-3	.	.	TGTGCCAGCAGTCGTTCGGGGGGCTACGGAGAGCAGTTCTTC	CASSRSGGYGEQFF
TRBJ2-7	TRBV5-1	.	few	TGCGCCAGCAGCTTTTTGGACGAGCAGTACTTC	CASSFLDEQYF
TRBJ2-1	TRBV5-1	TRBD1	few	TGCGCCAGCAGCTTGGTAGCTCTCGGGACAGGGTCGCTTGAGCAGTTCTTC	CASSLVALGTGSLEQFF
TRBJ2-7	TRBV28	.	.	TGTGCCAGCAGGTCTCCAGGGTCCAGCTCCTACGAGCAGTACTTC	CASRSPGSSSYEQYF
TRBJ1-5	TRBV20-1	.	few	TGCAGTGCTATGAATCGGACGGCAGTTAATCAGCCCCAGCATTTT	CSAMNRTAVNQPQHF
TRBJ1-2	TRBV29-1	.	few	TGCAGCGTTGACCGCGGGGATGGCTACACCTTC	CSVDRGDGYTF
TRBJ1-2	TRBV7-2	.	.	TGTGCCAGCAGCTTATACTCGGGTGGCTACACCTTC	CASSLYSGGYTF
TRBJ1-3	TRBV29-1	.	.	TGCAGCGTTGAACCCGACTTTGGAAACACCATATATTTT	CSVEPDFGNTIYF
TRBJ2-5	TRBV11-2	TRBD1	few	TGTGCCAGCAGCTTAGATCCGGGACAGGGAGATTCTGAGACCCAGTACTTC	CASSLDPGQGDSETQYF
TRBJ2-1	TRBV5-1	TRBD2	.	TGCGCCACCGCAACTAGCGGTCCCTACAATGAGCAGTTCTTC	CATATSGPYNEQFF
TRBJ1-6	TRBV10-3	.	.	TGTGCCATCAGTGGGGCAGGGGCTAGGAGTTCACCCCTCCACTTT	CAISGAGARSSPLHF
TRBJ2-7	TRBV10-3	TRBD2	few	TGTGCCACCATGACTAGCGTAGCGTACGAGCAGTACTTC	CATMTSVAYEQYF
TRBJ2-5	TRBV27	.	few	TGTGCCAGCGGAATCTCAAGGGAGCTAACAGAGACCCAGTACTTC	CASGISRELTETQYF